A single sample is the source of the 25 T cell receptor beta chains below, sequenced in a study of T-cell memory formation after mild COVID-19. TCRdb itself ran the 5' RACE reads through MiXCR, one entry per CDR3 protein. The top ten clones hold roughly a fifth of a sample with 250,000 to 300,000 distinct CDR3 sequences, roughly 17% of them seen once. Sequencing was performed on PBMCs or a T cell subset sorted from them (not recorded which). Receptor source: a man younger than 35 who had mild COVID-19 (a few samples of this study predate the infection). Cell type and time point are not known.

This clonotype showed up just a few times. This chain joins TRBV7-2 and TRBJ1-6; D unclear. V was pared by 0 bases and J by 2 bases, with 8 bases between. The length of the CDR3 is 16 residues. Germline V gives CDR1 SGHTA, CDR2 FQGNSA. For the CDR3, the DNA is TGTGCCAGCAGCTTAGCGGCCCAAGCCTATAATTCACCCCTCCACTTT. Translating it yields CASSLAAQAYNSPLHF. Full variable domain (outside the CDR3, taken from reference TRBV7-2 and TRBJ1-6): GAGVSQSPSNKVTEKGKDVELRCDPISGHTALYWYRQSLGQGLEFLIYFQGNSAPDKSGLPSDRFSAERTGGSVSTLTIQRTQQEDSAVYLCASSLAAQAYNSPLHFGNGTRLTVT.

This clonotype was seen a few times. In DNA, the CDR3 is TGTGCCAGCAGCTTATACGGGATGAGCAATCAGCCCCAGCATTTT. This sequence encodes CASSLYGMSNQPQHF. The genes are TRBV11-2 and TRBJ1-5; no clear D. Germline V gene sequence: CDR1 SGHAT, CDR2 FQNNGV. The CDR3 totals 15 residues. V gave up 2 bases and J gave up 1 base, with 9 bases separating them.

V is TRBV6-2 or TRBV6-3 and J is TRBJ1-2; D call uncertain. The germline V gene has CDR1 MNHEY and CDR2 SVGEGT. Trimming stripped 4 bases from V and 7 bases from J, with 10 bases between. CDR3 size: 12 residues. CDR3 in DNA: TGTGCCAGCAGTTCGGACTTGGGTGGCTACACCTTC. Its protein product is CASSSDLGGYTF.

The V call is TRBV6-5, the J call TRBJ2-5; D gene ambiguous. Germline CDR1 and CDR2: MNHEY and SVGAGI. CDR3 size: 13 residues. V lost 5 bases, J lost 4 bases, and 11 bases lay in between. The CDR3 sequence: CASSPLFGETQYF. In DNA, the CDR3 is TGTGCCAGCAGTCCCCTATTTGGAGAGACCCAGTACTTC.

This chain links TRBV7-2 with TRBJ2-3; 9 bases agree with TRBD2. The CDR3 spans 15 residues. CDR1 is SGHTA, CDR2 FQGNSA, per germline. V was pared by 2 bases and J by 1 base, with 1 base of the junction left unmatched. This chain's CDR3 is CASSLPSGGTDTQYF. The CDR3 DNA follows: TGTGCCAGCAGCTTACCTAGCGGGGGCACAGATACGCAGTATTTT.

This clonotype was detected many times. At one boundary the junction diverges from the germline segment, which might be a read error. V usage is TRBV12-3 or TRBV12-4 and J usage is TRBJ2-3, with 7 nucleotides matching TRBD1. The CDR3 runs to 14 residues. In DNA form, the CDR3 reads TGTGCCAGCAGCTTAGACAGGGCCACAGATACGCAGTATTTT. It yields the protein CASSLDRATDTQYF.

The chain recombines TRBV12-5 with TRBJ2-1; no firm D call. This CDR3 is 11 amino acids long. The V and J ends lost 0 bases and 9 bases respectively, with 3 bases between them. The germline CDR1 and CDR2 sequences are LGHNT and FRNRAP. CDR3 sequence (DNA): TGTGCTAGTGGTTTGGTAATTGAGCAGTTCTTC. Its translation is CASGLVIEQFF.

Only one count was recorded for this clonotype. This chain uses TRBV5-1 with TRBJ2-2; D not certain. V was trimmed by 7 bases and J by 7 bases, leaving 11 bases between them. The CDR3 covers 12 residues. The germline gives CDR1 SGHRS, CDR2 YFSETQ. CDR3 sequence: CASGELSGELFF. The CDR3 nucleotides read TGCGCCAGCGGCGAGCTTAGCGGGGAGCTGTTTTTT.

This clonotype was detected ten times or more. The chain is built from TRBV28 and TRBJ2-1, with TRBD2 identical over 14 bases. This CDR3 has 19 residues. The V segment lost 6 bases and the J segment 0 bases; nucleotides outside the gene matches: 10. Per germline, CDR1 MDHEN and CDR2 SYDVKM. DNA for the CDR3: TGTGCCAGCAGGACCCAGGGACTAGCGGGGGAAAGCTCCTACAATGAGCAGTTCTTC. Amino acids: CASRTQGLAGESSYNEQFF.

This rearrangement joins TRBV6-5 to TRBJ2-3, with D possibly TRBD2 on 6 matching bases. From germline, CDR1 is MNHEY and CDR2 SVGAGI. There are 14 residues in the CDR3. Deletions cut 6 bases from V and 2 bases from J, with 12 bases between. The CDR3 DNA reads TGTGCCAGCAGCAATAGCGGAGCCACAGATACGCAGTATTTT. This codes for CASSNSGATDTQYF.

Only a few counts were recorded for this clonotype. The V and J genes are TRBV6-2 or TRBV6-3 and TRBJ2-2; no reliable D call. The CDR3 has 13 residues. Germline CDR1 reads MNHEY; CDR2 reads SVGEGT. Trimming left V 0 bases short and J 7 bases short, with 6 bases between. CDR3 region: CASSYSRSGELFF. The CDR3 DNA sequence: TGTGCCAGCAGTTACTCAAGGAGCGGGGAGCTGTTTTTT.

The chain carries TRBV7-2 and TRBJ1-5; perhaps TRBD1 as D (5 bases). Trimming took off 1 base at V and 4 bases at J, with 11 bases between the two ends. The germline V gene has CDR1 SGHTA and CDR2 FQGNSA. This CDR3 contains 15 residues. CDR3 in DNA: TGTGCCAGCAGCTTAGTTTCCAGGGAAAATCAGCCCCAGCATTTT. Translated: CASSLVSRENQPQHF. Supplemented by reference TRBV7-2 and TRBJ1-5, the full variable domain reads GAGVSQSPSNKVTEKGKDVELRCDPISGHTALYWYRQSLGQGLEFLIYFQGNSAPDKSGLPSDRFSAERTGGSVSTLTIQRTQQEDSAVYLCASSLVSRENQPQHFGDGTRLSIL.

The rearrangement links TRBV29-1 to TRBJ2-6; D ambiguous. Looked up from germline, CDR1 is SQVTM and CDR2 is ANQGSEA. The V end was cut by 6 bases, the J end by 2 bases, with 11 bases between. CDR3 length: 14 residues. The CDR3 region has the DNA TGCAGCGTCACAGACGCAGCTGGGGCCAACGTCCTGACTTTC. This codes for CSVTDAAGANVLTF.

This clonotype has a single count. This chain links TRBV28 with TRBJ2-1, with D possibly matching TRBD2 (7 bases). V shed 7 bases and J shed 0 bases, with 25 bases lying between them. This CDR3 region has 19 residues. Germline values: CDR1 MDHEN, CDR2 SYDVKM. CDR3 sequence: CASIANGGGPFHSYNEQFF. CDR3 coding DNA: TGTGCCAGCATCGCTAATGGGGGGGGGCCTTTCCACTCCTACAATGAGCAGTTCTTC.

This clonotype was seen only a few times. The chain carries TRBV2 and TRBJ1-5; TRBD1 agrees at 9 bases. The CDR3 is 15 amino acids. J lost 7 bases, V lost 7 bases, and 11 bases had no gene match. Germline V gene data show CDR1 as SNHLY and CDR2 as FYNNEI. This CDR3 reads CASKSRDRVRQPQHF. The CDR3 region has the DNA TGTGCCAGCAAGTCCCGGGACAGGGTACGGCAGCCCCAGCATTTT.

This clonotype has only a few counts. The CDR3 spells CASSPRDNTEAFF. The CDR3 bases are TGTGCCAGCTCACCGAGGGATAACACTGAAGCTTTCTTT. The chain joins TRBV18 to TRBJ1-1; D not certain. The length of the CDR3 is 13 residues. CDR1 is KGHSH, CDR2 LQKENI, per germline. V gave up 3 bases and J gave up 2 bases, with 7 bases separating them.

V gene TRBV20-1 combines with J gene TRBJ2-7, with 8 bases that match TRBD1. The J call is uncertain, as TRBJ2-5 better fits the DNA end. CDR1 is DFQATT and CDR2 is SNEGSKA in the germline V gene (reference sequence). The CDR3 is made up of 12 amino acids. The DNA for the CDR3 is TGCAGTGCCATAGACAGGGGCGAGACCCAGTACTTC. Protein product: CSAIDRGETQYF.

Here the CDR3 reads CSVEDKGQRTRVRTDTQYF. DNA for the CDR3: TGCAGCGTTGAAGATAAGGGACAGCGGACAAGGGTCCGCACAGATACGCAGTATTTT. The chain links TRBV29-1 to TRBJ2-3; 7 bases match TRBD1. There are 19 residues in the CDR3. Looked up from germline, CDR1 is SQVTM and CDR2 is ANQGSEA. With 0 bases clipped from V and 1 base from J, the junction kept 16 bases outside the gene matches.

The chain combines TRBV20-1 with TRBJ1-1, with 8 bases lining up with TRBD1. CDR3 length: 14 residues. Germline values: CDR1 DFQATT, CDR2 SNEGSKA (reference sequence). With V trimmed by 5 bases and J by 0 bases, 5 bases remained unmatched. The CDR3 DNA reads TGCAGTGCTGCCAGGGGGCGAGTGAACACTGAAGCTTTCTTT. This translates into CSAARGRVNTEAFF.

This clonotype occurred a few times. The chain is built from TRBV12-3 or TRBV12-4 and TRBJ2-2; D remains unclear. The CDR3 length is 11 residues. Trimming took 5 bases from V and 7 from J, leaving 5 bases between them. CDR3 sequence: CASSPVGELFF. The CDR3 region has the DNA TGTGCCAGCAGTCCAGTCGGGGAGCTGTTTTTT.

V usage is TRBV7-9 and J usage is TRBJ2-3; D might be TRBD2 (5 bases). The germline gives CDR1 SEHNR, CDR2 FQNEAQ (reference sequence). V lost 5 bases to trimming and J lost 9 bases, with 18 bases between them. CDR3 size: 14 residues. The CDR3 coding sequence is TGTGCCAGCAGCATAACCATCCAGCCGGGAACGCAGTATTTT. As protein: CASSITIQPGTQYF.

This clonotype was detected ten times or more. The genes are TRBV5-1 and TRBJ2-2; D is uncertain. V lost 0 bases, J lost 5 bases, and 8 bases lay in between. Germline V gene sequence: CDR1 SGHRS, CDR2 YFSETQ. This CDR3 is 14 amino acids long. DNA for the CDR3: TGCGCCAGCAGCTTGGCCTTGGGTACCGGGGAGCTGTTTTTT. It specifies CASSLALGTGELFF.

Here the CDR3 DNA reads TGTGCCAGCAGCGTGGGGGACAAGACAGAGCAGTACGTC. Translation gives CASSVGDKTEQYV. V usage is TRBV9 and J usage is TRBJ2-7, with D tentatively TRBD1 (6 bases). This CDR3 spans 13 amino acids. Germline CDR1 SGDLS, CDR2 YYNGEE. V shed 2 bases and J shed 7 bases, with 13 bases lying between them.

The rearrangement uses TRBV29-1 and TRBJ2-4, with D possibly matching TRBD2 (6 bases). V gave up 4 bases and J gave up 3 bases, with 19 bases separating them. The CDR3 runs to 16 residues. Germline CDR1 is SQVTM and CDR2 is ANQGSEA. In DNA form, the CDR3 reads TGCAGCGTTGTGGAGGAGGGTGAACTCTTCAAAAACATTCAGTACTTC. This translates into CSVVEEGELFKNIQYF.

A few counts support this clonotype. The chain combines TRBV6-6 with TRBJ1-6; no clear D gene. The CDR3 consists of 13 residues. Per the germline V gene, CDR1 is MNHNY and CDR2 is SVGAGI (reference sequence). V was shortened by 0 bases and J by 10 bases, with 7 bases between the two germline ends. The CDR3 spells CASSYSSSSPLHF. Here the CDR3 DNA reads TGTGCCAGCAGTTACTCGAGTTCCTCACCCCTCCACTTT.